Each of the 19 T cell receptor beta chains below was sequenced from the same sample in a study of blood T cells in healthy people across ages (dated by TCRdb to between 2014 and 2016). The library was made by 5' RACE. TCRdb names Illumina HiSeq 2500 as the instrument used. A second about 6 to 11 cycle PCR used a sample-barcoded 5' primer and a J-beta primer mix. The public sequencing data were trimmed at Q25 with fastp and processed into clonotypes with MiXCR by TCRdb, which kept only in-frame beta chains. Rows are combined by CDR3 protein, so each entry shows the most common genes and DNA. Here the sample has about 1.4 million distinct CDR3 sequences; almost 60% occur a single time. 5.5% to 8% of the sample is in the top ten clones. The specimen sequenced was blood. Receptors were obtained from a man aged 18-30 years in good health.

This clonotype has more than one count but fewer than ten. This chain uses TRBV7-2 with TRBJ2-1, with 8 bases aligning to TRBD2. Looked up from germline, CDR1 is SGHTA and CDR2 is FQGNSA. Losses at the gene ends were 3 bases for V and 9 bases for J; bases not matched to a gene: 16. The length of the CDR3 is 17 residues. In DNA form, the CDR3 reads TGTGCCAGCAGCTTTAGGACTAGCCCCTTGGGGGACGGTGAGCAGTTCTTC. It encodes CASSFRTSPLGDGEQFF.

This chain uses TRBV28 with TRBJ1-5, with a tentative D call TRBD1 (5 bases). Germline-derived CDR1 and CDR2 are MDHEN and SYDVKM. V lost 4 bases and J lost 2, with 12 bases in between. CDR3 length: 15 residues. CDR3 sequence (DNA): TGTGCCAGCAGTTCCCCCCTGGGGGGCAATCAGCCCCAGCATTTT. It specifies CASSSPLGGNQPQHF.

Points on this clonotype: At one end the junction does not follow the germline gene, possibly because of a read error. The rearrangement joins TRBV15 to TRBJ2-1; D not certain. This CDR3 is built from 18 residues. Germline lookup yields CDR1 LNHNV and CDR2 YYDKDF (reference sequence). The CDR3 nucleotides are TGTGCCACCAGCAGAGATGTACCCCGGCCCCCCTTCTACAATGGGCAGTTCTTC. It codes for CATSRDVPRPPFYNGQFF.

The chain recombines TRBV12-3 or TRBV12-4 with TRBJ2-5, with 7 nucleotides matching TRBD2. The tail of the sequence fits TRBJ2-7 better, so the J call may be wrong. This CDR3 contains 17 residues. The CDR3, as DNA: TGTGCCAGCAGTTTGATCGAGCCGGGGCTAGCGGCTCACGAGCAGTACTTC. It encodes CASSLIEPGLAAHEQYF.

The chain uses TRBV29-1 and TRBJ1-2, with D possibly matching TRBD1 (5 bases). Germline V lookup: CDR1 SQVTM, CDR2 ANQGSEA. V lost 6 bases and J 4 bases, leaving 12 bases between the germline ends. The CDR3 length is 12 residues. The CDR3 sequence: CSVQGSLYGYTF. As DNA, the CDR3 is TGCAGCGTGCAGGGCTCTCTCTATGGCTACACCTTC.

The chain employs TRBV6-1 and TRBJ1-5; D not resolved. V was shortened by 1 base and J by 0 bases, with 7 bases between the two germline ends. Germline V gives CDR1 MNHNS, CDR2 SASEGT. The CDR3 runs 15 residues. The DNA for the CDR3 is TGTGCCAGCAGTGAAGTGGGATTTAGCAATCAGCCCCAGCATTTT. It encodes CASSEVGFSNQPQHF.

The chain is built from TRBV27 and TRBJ2-5, with D possibly matching TRBD1 (6 bases). The V end lost 6 bases, the J end lost 5 bases, and 16 bases lay between the germline ends. This CDR3 has 14 amino acids. The germline V gene encodes CDR1 MNHEY and CDR2 SMNVEV (reference sequence). CDR3 nucleotides: TGTGCCAGCAGGTTTGGGGGCGCTGGGGAGACCCAGTACTTC. Its translation: CASRFGGAGETQYF.

The chain employs TRBV7-9 and TRBJ1-4; D is uncertain. Trimming stripped 1 base from V and 7 bases from J, with 10 bases between. This CDR3 region has 14 residues. Germline V gene sequence: CDR1 SEHNR, CDR2 FQNEAQ (reference sequence). The CDR3 DNA reads TGTGCCAGCAGCTTAGGGGGTTTCGTTGAAAAACTGTTTTTT. Translated, it gives CASSLGGFVEKLFF.

This clonotype is a singleton in its sample. The chain carries TRBV2 and TRBJ1-1; D may be TRBD1 (5 bases). V was shortened by 6 bases and J by 0 bases, with 20 bases between the two germline ends. The CDR3 spans 17 residues. In germline, CDR1 is SNHLY, CDR2 FYNNEI. CDR3 nucleotides: TGTGCCAGCAGCCAAGGTGGGGCCCTGGGAATGAACACTGAAGCTTTCTTT. Translating gives CASSQGGALGMNTEAFF.

The chain is built from TRBV20-1 and TRBJ1-1; D is possibly TRBD1 (5 bases). The germline V gene encodes CDR1 DFQATT and CDR2 SNEGSKA (reference sequence). The CDR3 contains 15 residues. Trimming left V 1 base short and J 3 bases short, with 15 bases between. Here the CDR3 DNA reads TGCAGTGCTAGAGTAGGGGAGTGGGAACACACTGAAGCTTTCTTT. Translating gives CSARVGEWEHTEAFF.

This clonotype was counted a few times. The V and J genes are TRBV2 and TRBJ2-1; D ambiguous. Per germline, CDR1 SNHLY and CDR2 FYNNEI. The CDR3 totals 14 residues. Trimming left V 8 bases short and J 0 bases short, with 11 bases between. The CDR3 sequence: CASGVVTSYNEQFF. In DNA form, the CDR3 reads TGTGCCAGCGGGGTGGTCACCTCCTACAATGAGCAGTTCTTC.

V is TRBV6-1 and J is TRBJ1-1; no clear D. The ends were cut back, 2 bases at V and 1 base at J, with 8 bases in the middle. The CDR3 consists of 14 residues. Germline values: CDR1 MNHNS, CDR2 SASEGT. CDR3 coding DNA: TGTGCCAGCAGTGAATTGGGAGGGAACACTGAAGCTTTCTTT. It is translated as CASSELGGNTEAFF.

The CDR3 nucleotides are TGTGCCAGCAGCAAAGCGCTTGACAGGGATCCCTATAGCAATCAGCCCCAGCATTTT. It yields the protein CASSKALDRDPYSNQPQHF. The chain links TRBV21-1 to TRBJ1-5; TRBD1 is the table's D call and was not checked against the DNA. TRBV21-1 is reported as a pseudogene. The CDR3 runs to 19 residues.

This clonotype appeared a few times. The genes are TRBV4-2 and TRBJ2-7, with a tentative D call TRBD1 (6 bases). Trimming took off 4 bases at V and 4 bases at J, with 17 bases between the two ends. Germline lookup yields CDR1 LGHNA and CDR2 YNFKEQ. This CDR3 comprises 15 residues. CDR3 DNA sequence: TGTGCCAGCAGCCCTCACCGGGACACGGCATACGAGCAGTACTTC. This encodes CASSPHRDTAYEQYF.

For this clonotype: The junction and the germline gene differ at one end; a read error may be behind it. The rearrangement joins TRBV4-1 to TRBJ1-5; D unresolved. The CDR3 is made up of 15 amino acids. CDR1 is MGHRA, CDR2 YSYEKL, per germline. CDR3 in DNA: TGCGCCAGCAGCCAAGAAGGGTATCCCAATCAGTCCCAGCATTTT. It specifies CASSQEGYPNQSQHF.

This rearrangement joins TRBV6-5 to TRBJ1-2, with no clear D. The germline CDR1 and CDR2 sequences are MNHEY and SVGAGI. Trimming removed 0 bases at V and 8 bases at J, with 13 bases between. The CDR3 length is 14 residues. The chain's CDR3 is CASSYSRPLKGYTF. The CDR3, as DNA: TGTGCCAGCAGTTACTCACGACCTTTGAAGGGCTACACCTTC.

This clonotype came up a few times. The J gene is TRBJ2-7, the V gene TRBV27, with D possibly called TRBD1 or TRBD2 (5 bases each). From germline, CDR1 is MNHEY and CDR2 SMNVEV (reference sequence). Between the trimmed V and J ends, which lost 3 bases and 5 bases, there was a span of 11 bases. The CDR3 contains 13 residues. The chain's CDR3 is CASSLQGANEQYF. The CDR3 DNA sequence: TGTGCCAGCAGTTTGCAGGGAGCTAACGAGCAGTACTTC.

The CDR3 here is CASSSPRSGELFF. The CDR3 DNA sequence: TGTGCCAGCAGTTCCCCCAGATCCGGGGAGCTGTTTTTT. This chain links TRBV6-5 with TRBJ2-2; no firm D call. There are 13 residues in the CDR3. Germline lookup yields CDR1 MNHEY and CDR2 SVGAGI. V was clipped by 4 bases and J by 6 bases, with 9 bases between them.

The V and J genes are TRBV5-1 and TRBJ2-3, with 9 positions matching TRBD1. This CDR3 is 14 amino acids long. Unmatched junction bases numbered 6, after V lost 6 bases and J lost 4 bases. CDR1 and CDR2 (germline): SGHRS, YFSETQ. The CDR3 loop reads CASTGTGQADTQYF. The CDR3 coding sequence is TGCGCCAGCACGGGGACAGGGCAGGCAGATACGCAGTATTTT.